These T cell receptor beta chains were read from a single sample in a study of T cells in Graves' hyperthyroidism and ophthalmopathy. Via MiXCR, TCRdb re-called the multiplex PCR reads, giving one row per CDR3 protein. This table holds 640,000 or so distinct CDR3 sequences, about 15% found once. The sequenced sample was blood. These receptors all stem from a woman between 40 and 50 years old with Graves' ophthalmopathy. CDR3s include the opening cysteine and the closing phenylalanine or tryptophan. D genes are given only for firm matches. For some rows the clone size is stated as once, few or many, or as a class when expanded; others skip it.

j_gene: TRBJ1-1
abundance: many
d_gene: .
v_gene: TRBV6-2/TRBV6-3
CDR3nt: TGTGCCAGCAGTAAACGGGACGGCAACACTGAAGCTTTCTTT
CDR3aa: CASSKRDGNTEAFF

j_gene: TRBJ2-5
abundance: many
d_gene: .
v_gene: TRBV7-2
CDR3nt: TGTGCCAGCACCCGGGCTATGATGGAGACCCAGTACTTC
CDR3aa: CASTRAMMETQYF

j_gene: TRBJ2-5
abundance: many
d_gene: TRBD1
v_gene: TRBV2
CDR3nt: TGTGCCAGCAGCGAGACAGGGGGCCTGGGAGAGACCCAGTACTTC
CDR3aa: CASSETGGLGETQYF

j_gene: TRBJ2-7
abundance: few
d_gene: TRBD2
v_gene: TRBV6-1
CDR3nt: TGTGTCAGCAGTCGGGAGGTTAGGTCCTCCTACGAGCAGTACTTC
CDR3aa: CVSSREVRSSYEQYF

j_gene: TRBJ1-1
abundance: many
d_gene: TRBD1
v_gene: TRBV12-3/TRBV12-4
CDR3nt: TGTGCCAGCAGTTTATTCGGGACAGCGAACACTGAAGCTTTCTTT
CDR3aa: CASSLFGTANTEAFF

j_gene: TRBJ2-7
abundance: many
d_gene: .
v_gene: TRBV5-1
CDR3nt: TGCGCCAGCAGCTTCTCAGGGGGAGGGGACGAGCAGTACTTC
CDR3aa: CASSFSGGGDEQYF

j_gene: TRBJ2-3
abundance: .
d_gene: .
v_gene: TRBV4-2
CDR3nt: TGTGCCAGCAGCCAAAGGGCCGGTGGCACAGATACGCAGTATTTT
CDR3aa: CASSQRAGGTDTQYF

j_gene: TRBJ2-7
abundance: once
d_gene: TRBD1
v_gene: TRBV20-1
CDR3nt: TGCAGTGCTGCCGGGACAGGGAAAATCGAGCAGTACTTC
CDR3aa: CSAAGTGKIEQYF

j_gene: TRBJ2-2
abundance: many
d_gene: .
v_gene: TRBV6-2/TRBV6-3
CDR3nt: TGTGCCAGCAGTTACCTTCGGACCGGGGAGCTGTTTTTT
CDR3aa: CASSYLRTGELFF

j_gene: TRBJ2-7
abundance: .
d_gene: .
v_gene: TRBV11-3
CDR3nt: TGTGCCAGCAGCTTACTTCCCACCACCTACGAGCAGTACTTC
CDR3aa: CASSLLPTTYEQYF

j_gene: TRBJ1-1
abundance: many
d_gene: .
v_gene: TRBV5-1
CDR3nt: TGCGCCAGCAGCTTGATACCGGGGGGTGCGACTGAAGCTTTCTTT
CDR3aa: CASSLIPGGATEAFF

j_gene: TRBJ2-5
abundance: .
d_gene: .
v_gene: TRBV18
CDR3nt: TGTGCCAGCTCGATCGGGACGTCCCCGTACCAAGAGACCCAGTACTTC
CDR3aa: CASSIGTSPYQETQYF

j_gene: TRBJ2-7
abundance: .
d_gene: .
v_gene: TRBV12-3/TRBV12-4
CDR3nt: TGTGCCAGCAGTCAATCGTTGGCGGGACACCGCTACGAGCAGTACTTC
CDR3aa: CASSQSLAGHRYEQYF

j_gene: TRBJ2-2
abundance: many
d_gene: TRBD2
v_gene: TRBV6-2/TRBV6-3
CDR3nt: TGTGCCAGCACTCCGGGACTAGCGAACACCGGGGAGCTGTTTTTT
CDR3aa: CASTPGLANTGELFF

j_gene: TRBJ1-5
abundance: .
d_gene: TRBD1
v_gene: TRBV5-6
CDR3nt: TGTGCCAGCAGCTCTTCGGACAGGGGGTATAGCAATCAGCCCCAGCATTTT
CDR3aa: CASSSSDRGYSNQPQHF

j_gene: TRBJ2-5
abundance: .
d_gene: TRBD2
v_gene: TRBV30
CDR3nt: TGTGCCTGGAGTGTCCAGGCGGGAGTGGAGACCCAGTACTTC
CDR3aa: CAWSVQAGVETQYF

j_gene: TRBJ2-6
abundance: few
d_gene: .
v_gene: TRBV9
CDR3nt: TGTGCCAGCAGCGTCGCAGGGGCTGGGGCCAACGTCCTGACTTTC
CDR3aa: CASSVAGAGANVLTF

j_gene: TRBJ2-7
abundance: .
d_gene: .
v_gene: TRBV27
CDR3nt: TGTACCAGCAGCTGCTATTATCCAGGGCCCTACGAGCAGTACTTC
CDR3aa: CTSSCYYPGPYEQYF

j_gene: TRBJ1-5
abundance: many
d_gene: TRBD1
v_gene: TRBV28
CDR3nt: TGTGCCAGCAGCCACGGGGGGAGCAGGGGGCAGCCCCAGCATTTT
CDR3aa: CASSHGGSRGQPQHF

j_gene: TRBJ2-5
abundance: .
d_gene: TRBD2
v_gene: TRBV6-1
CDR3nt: TGTGCCAGCAGGCTAGCGGGAGGGGCAGAGACCCAGTACTTC
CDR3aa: CASRLAGGAETQYF

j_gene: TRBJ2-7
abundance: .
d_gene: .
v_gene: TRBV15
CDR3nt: TGTGCCACCAGTACGAGAATAGGTATATACGAGCAGTACTTC
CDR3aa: CATSTRIGIYEQYF

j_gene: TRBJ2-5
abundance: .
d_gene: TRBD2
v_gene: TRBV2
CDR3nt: TGTGCCAGCAGTGTGGCTAGCGGTCAAGAGACCCAGTACTTC
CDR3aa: CASSVASGQETQYF

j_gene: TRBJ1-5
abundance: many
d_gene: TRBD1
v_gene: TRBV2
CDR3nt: TGTGCCAGCAGTCAACAGGGGGGAGGTCAGCCCCAGCATTTT
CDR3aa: CASSQQGGGQPQHF

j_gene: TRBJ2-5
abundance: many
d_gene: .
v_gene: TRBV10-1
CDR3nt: TGCGCCAGCAGTGAGACTAGGGCTGAGACCCAGTACTTC
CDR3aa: CASSETRAETQYF

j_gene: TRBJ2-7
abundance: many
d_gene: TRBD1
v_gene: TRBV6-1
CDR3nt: TGTGCCAGCAAACTCTACGGACAGGGGAGCACCTACGAGCAGTACTTC
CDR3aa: CASKLYGQGSTYEQYF

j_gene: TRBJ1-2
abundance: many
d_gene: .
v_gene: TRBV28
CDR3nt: TGTGCCAGCAGTTTCCGGACCCGTGGGTTAGGCGGCTACACCTTC
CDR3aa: CASSFRTRGLGGYTF

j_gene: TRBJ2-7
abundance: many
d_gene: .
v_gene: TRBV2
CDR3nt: TGTGCCAGCAGTGAATCTTTGAGGTCGAACGAGCAGTACTTC
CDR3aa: CASSESLRSNEQYF

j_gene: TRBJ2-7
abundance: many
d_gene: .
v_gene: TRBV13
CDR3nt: TGTGCCAGCAGCTCTCTTGGCAGATACTACGAGCAGTACTTC
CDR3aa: CASSSLGRYYEQYF

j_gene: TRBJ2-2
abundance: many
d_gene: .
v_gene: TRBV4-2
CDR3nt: TGTGCCAGCAGCCAAGATGGTAGCGTGGGCGGGGAGCTGTTTTTT
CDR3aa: CASSQDGSVGGELFF

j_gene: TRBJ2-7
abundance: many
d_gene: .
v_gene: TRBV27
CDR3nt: TGTGCCAGCAGCCCCAACAGGGTTGTTTTCGAGCAGTACTTC
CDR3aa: CASSPNRVVFEQYF

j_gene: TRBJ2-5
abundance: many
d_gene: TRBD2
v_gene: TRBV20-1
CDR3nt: TGCAGTGCTAGAGATGGGAGGGACTTTCTACAAGAGACCCAGTACTTC
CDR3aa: CSARDGRDFLQETQYF

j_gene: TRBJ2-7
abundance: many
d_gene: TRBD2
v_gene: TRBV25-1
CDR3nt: TGTGCCAGCAGTGAAACCCCCTCTATCGAGCGGGAGACCCGCGAGCAGTACTTC
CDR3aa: CASSETPSIERETREQYF

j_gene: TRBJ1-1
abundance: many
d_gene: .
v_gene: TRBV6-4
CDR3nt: TGTGCCAGCCTCAGGATAGTACCAGGGAGTGAAGAAGCTTTCTTT
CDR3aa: CASLRIVPGSEEAFF